One and the same sample provided the 23 T cell receptor beta chains below, sequenced in a study of post-analysis software for immune sequencing data. Findings and limits, study-wide: Elevated frequency relative to controls characterized several TRBV segments in patients, TRBV5-6, TRBV5-1 and TRBV20-1 among them.

These receptors have no known antigen. Each TCR beta cDNA library carried unique molecular identifiers. TCRdb independently ran MiXCR on the PCR reads; one entry per CDR3 protein. The sample holds roughly 600,000 distinct CDR3 sequences, 44% seen once. The sample consisted of blood. The receptors were gathered from a girl aged 5-17 years with multiple sclerosis.

There are a few counts of this clonotype. The chain combines TRBV29-1 with TRBJ2-7; 7 nucleotides match TRBD1. The CDR3 loop spans 15 amino acids. The J segment lost 4 bases and the V segment lost 6 bases, leaving 15 bases of the junction unmatched. The germline gives CDR1 SQVTM, CDR2 ANQGSEA. The CDR3 DNA sequence: TGCAGCGTGGCTCCTCTAGGGACAGCAACATACGAGCAGTACTTC. This translates into CSVAPLGTATYEQYF.

This clonotype was detected a few times. The chain combines TRBV7-8 with TRBJ1-1; TRBD1 is a possible D gene (5 bases). Germline V gives CDR1 SGHVS, CDR2 FQNEAQ. V lost 3 bases, J lost 1 base, and 15 bases lay in between. The CDR3 is 16 residues long. Written as DNA, the CDR3 is TGTGCCAGCAGCTTTAAACGGACACGGGGGAACACTGAAGCTTTCTTT. This gives the protein CASSFKRTRGNTEAFF.

This clonotype was seen a few times. V gene TRBV12-3 or TRBV12-4 combines with J gene TRBJ2-3; 10 positions match TRBD1. The CDR3 contains 14 residues. With 4 bases clipped from V and 5 bases from J, the junction kept 3 bases outside the gene matches. For the CDR3, the DNA is TGTGCCAGCAGTTCGACAGGGGGCCAAGATACGCAGTATTTT. Translating gives CASSSTGGQDTQYF.

This clonotype appeared a few times. This sequence joins TRBV5-6 and TRBJ2-1; a weak D match, TRBD2 (6 bases). CDR3 length equals 14 residues. The V and J ends lost 0 bases and 3 bases respectively, with 7 bases between them. The germline V gene has CDR1 SGHDT and CDR2 YYEEEE. The CDR3 bases are TGTGCCAGCAGCTTGGGACTAGACTACAATGAGCAGTTCTTC. Its translation is CASSLGLDYNEQFF. Looking up the rest from reference TRBV5-6 and TRBJ2-1 gives the full variable domain: DAGVTQSPTHLIKTRGQQVTLRCSPKSGHDTVSWYQQALGQGPQFIFQYYEEEERQRGNFPDRFSGHQFPNYSSELNVNALLLGDSALYLCASSLGLDYNEQFFGPGTRLTVL.

V usage is TRBV6-5 and J usage is TRBJ1-2; tentative D call: TRBD1 (5 bases). CDR3 length: 12 residues. CDR1 MNHEY and CDR2 SVGAGI come from the germline V gene. V dropped 5 bases and J dropped 8 bases, with 12 bases sitting between them. CDR3 bases: TGTGCCAGCAGTGACAGAGGGAAGGGCTACACCTTC. It yields the protein CASSDRGKGYTF.

As to this clonotype: One end of the junction varies from germline; a read error may be responsible. The V and J genes are TRBV28 and TRBJ2-7; D possibly corresponds to TRBD2 (6 bases). CDR3 size: 13 residues. Germline V gene lookup returns CDR1 MDHEN and CDR2 SYDVKM. CDR3 residues: CASNLSGPYEQYF. In DNA form, the CDR3 reads TGTGCCAGCAATTTAAGCGGGCCCTACGAGCAGTACTTC.

Points on this clonotype: Germline is not matched at one junction end, which may reflect a read error. V is TRBV12-3 or TRBV12-4 and J is TRBJ2-3; no clear D. This CDR3 comprises 13 residues. This chain's CDR3 is CASRTPGGDAQYF. The CDR3 DNA is TGTGCCAGCAGAACCCCCGGTGGAGATGCGCAGTATTTT.

V is TRBV6-2 or TRBV6-3 and J is TRBJ2-7; D gene uncertain. This CDR3 comprises 14 residues. Germline-derived CDR1 and CDR2 are MNHEY and SVGEGT. V gave up 6 bases and J gave up 5 bases, with 17 bases separating them. CDR3 sequence reads: CASRDRRGWDEQYF. Written as DNA, the CDR3 is TGTGCCAGCAGGGACCGTCGCGGTTGGGACGAGCAGTACTTC.

As to this clonotype: A junction end diverges from the germline sequence, so it may reflect a read error. V usage is TRBV29-1 and J usage is TRBJ2-7; maybe TRBD2 (6 bases). This CDR3 has 12 amino acids. The germline V gene has CDR1 SQVTM and CDR2 ANQGSEA. The CDR3 reads CSAWDSLYGQYF. CDR3 sequence (DNA): TGCAGCGCCTGGGACTCACTCTACGGGCAGTACTTC.

This clonotype has more than one count but fewer than ten. V and J are TRBV5-1 and TRBJ1-1, with 10 bases fitting TRBD1. From germline, CDR1 is SGHRS and CDR2 YFSETQ. The length of the CDR3 is 18 residues. V dropped 0 bases and J dropped 1; count of bases not matched to a gene: 9. The DNA for the CDR3 is TGCGCCAGCAGCTTGGACGAGACAGGGGGCAGGGGGAACACTGAAGCTTTCTTT. Translated: CASSLDETGGRGNTEAFF.

This clonotype was observed a few times. The rearrangement uses TRBV5-1 and TRBJ2-3; 8 nucleotides line up with TRBD2. With V trimmed by 4 bases and J by 6 bases, 13 bases remained unmatched. The CDR3 loop spans 16 amino acids. Germline loops: CDR1 SGHRS, CDR2 YFSETQ. Here the CDR3 DNA reads TGCGCCAGCAGCGCCGGGACTAGGGAACACACGGATACGCAGTATTTT. Translation gives CASSAGTREHTDTQYF.

The chain recombines TRBV12-3 or TRBV12-4 with TRBJ2-1; D is tentatively TRBD1 or TRBD2 (5 bases each). V dropped 10 bases and J dropped 10 bases, with 20 bases sitting between them. This CDR3 spans 13 amino acids. The CDR3 protein is CATKWGPRDEQFF. The CDR3 region has the DNA TGTGCCACCAAGTGGGGTCCTAGGGACGAGCAGTTCTTC.

Worth noting for this clonotype: Mismatch with germline at one junction end may stem from a read error. The chain recombines TRBV4-1 with TRBJ2-5, with 9 bases lining up with TRBD1. The CDR3 runs 14 residues. Per germline, CDR1 MGHRA and CDR2 YSYEKL. CDR3 protein: CAGSGTGSKETQYF. CDR3 DNA: TGCGCCGGCAGTGGGACAGGGTCCAAGGAGACCCAGTACTTC.

The J gene is TRBJ1-2, the V gene TRBV12-3 or TRBV12-4; 8 bases align to TRBD1. The CDR3 spans 15 residues. Trimming cost V 5 bases and J 8 bases; bases outside gene matches: 13. In DNA form, the CDR3 reads TGTGCCAGCAGTACGGACAGGGCCCTACTAAGCGGCTACACCTTC. It specifies CASSTDRALLSGYTF.

The V and J genes are TRBV5-1 and TRBJ2-3; D gene uncertain. CDR3 length: 14 residues. Trimming left V 4 bases short and J 2 bases short, with 11 bases between. Germline values: CDR1 SGHRS, CDR2 YFSETQ. CDR3 region: CASSPERPTDTQYF. The CDR3 bases are TGCGCCAGCAGCCCGGAGAGACCCACAGATACGCAGTATTTT.

This clonotype was counted a single time. V gene TRBV3-1 combines with J gene TRBJ2-5; possibly TRBD2 for D (6 bases). The CDR3 is 15 residues long. The V and J ends lost 0 bases and 1 base respectively, with 9 bases between them. Germline V CDR1 and CDR2: LGHDT, YNNKEL (reference sequence). The CDR3 protein is CASSQDGGAQETQYF. The CDR3 DNA follows: TGTGCCAGCAGCCAAGATGGCGGGGCCCAAGAGACCCAGTACTTC.

This clonotype came up many times. The rearrangement uses TRBV6-1 and TRBJ2-5; 7 bases align to TRBD1. The V gene's germline CDR1 is MNHNS and CDR2 SASEGT. V gave up 1 base and J gave up 7 bases; unmatched junction bases: 9. This CDR3 region has 15 residues. The CDR3 coding sequence is TGTGCCAGCAGTGAAGTTCCTGACAGGGATGGGACCCAGTACTTC. Protein product: CASSEVPDRDGTQYF.

The rearrangement joins TRBV12-3 or TRBV12-4 to TRBJ1-1; TRBD1 matches 10 bases. CDR3 length: 14 residues. J lost 1 base, V lost 6 bases, and 2 bases had no gene match. The DNA of the CDR3 is TGTGCCAGCAGACGGGACAGGGGGAACACTGAAGCTTTCTTT. Translation gives CASRRDRGNTEAFF.

The V gene is TRBV10-2, the J gene TRBJ1-2; unclear D gene. The CDR3 is 13 amino acids. Trimming removed 6 bases at V and 0 bases at J, with 8 bases between. From germline, CDR1 is WSHSY and CDR2 SAAADI. CDR3 in amino acids: CASSEIPNYGYTF. DNA of the CDR3: TGCGCCAGCAGCGAGATCCCTAACTATGGCTACACCTTC.

This rearrangement joins TRBV5-1 to TRBJ2-7; D gene uncertain. V lost 4 bases and J lost 7, with 15 bases in between. The CDR3 is made up of 13 amino acids. CDR1 and CDR2 (germline): SGHRS, YFSETQ. In DNA, the CDR3 is TGCGCCAGCAGCCCAAACGGGCCGGAGGAGCAGTACTTC. This codes for CASSPNGPEEQYF.

The rearrangement links TRBV12-3 or TRBV12-4 to TRBJ1-2, with 8 bases fitting TRBD1. The CDR3 extends over 14 amino acids. V gave up 3 bases and J gave up 4 bases; unmatched junction bases: 4. The CDR3: CASSFAGGIYGYTF. As DNA, the CDR3 is TGTGCCAGCAGTTTCGCAGGGGGCATCTATGGCTACACCTTC.

A remark on this clonotype: The junction departs from germline at one end; a sequencing error may be responsible. The genes are TRBV6-1 and TRBJ2-1; no firm D call. CDR1 is MNHNS and CDR2 is SASEGT in the germline V gene. The CDR3 is 11 amino acids. In DNA form, the CDR3 reads TGTGCCGGCAGCTCCTACAATGAGCAGTTCTTC. Protein sequence: CAGSSYNEQFF.

This clonotype was counted a few times. The chain is built from TRBV30 and TRBJ1-2; D is undetermined. V was shortened by 0 bases and J by 5 bases, with 7 bases between the two germline ends. The germline CDR1 and CDR2 sequences are GTSNPN and SVGIG (reference sequence). The CDR3 consists of 12 residues. CDR3 nucleotide sequence: TGTGCCTGGAGTGTAGAACCGTATGGCTACACCTTC. It is translated as CAWSVEPYGYTF.